Listed below are T cell receptor beta chains from one sample, sequenced in a study of blood T cell repertoires in COVID-19. Only in-frame clones appear in the TCRdb table, and some are missing; sequencing was by immunoSEQ multiplex PCR. In the table there are some 48,000 clones, about 89% of which are singletons. Sequenced: peripheral blood. The receptors were gathered from a human donor in a cohort sampled during active COVID-19. CDR3s include the opening cysteine and the closing phenylalanine or tryptophan. Fields, in order: CDR3 protein, CDR3 DNA, clone size, D gene, J gene, CDR3 length, V gene. D genes are given only for firm matches. Clone size, where shown, is once, few, many, or a class for clones that have expanded.

CDR3: CASSPGTGPYSNQPQHF
DNA: TGTGCCAGCAGCCCCGGGACAGGGCCTTATAGCAATCAGCCCCAGCATTTT
size: .
D: TRBD1
J: TRBJ1-5
length: 17
V: TRBV3-1/TRBV3-2

CDR3: CASSPVLAGPTGELFF
DNA: TGTGCCAGCAGCCCAGTACTAGCGGGCCCGACCGGGGAGCTGTTTTTT
size: few
D: TRBD2
J: TRBJ2-2
length: 16
V: TRBV4-2

CDR3: CASSTSGVYEQYF
DNA: TGCGCCAGCAGTACTAGCGGGGTATACGAGCAGTACTTC
size: .
D: TRBD2
J: TRBJ2-7
length: 13
V: TRBV10-1

CDR3: CATSREGANGKLFF
DNA: TGTGCCACCAGCAGAGAGGGGGCGAATGGAAAACTGTTTTTT
size: .
D: .
J: TRBJ1-4
length: 14
V: TRBV15

CDR3: CASTGEVGYEQYF
DNA: TGTGCCAGTACAGGGGAGGTTGGCTACGAGCAGTACTTC
size: .
D: .
J: TRBJ2-7
length: 13
V: TRBV28

CDR3: CASSLHRRGTPKNEQFF
DNA: TGTGCCAGCAGCTTACATCGCCGCGGGACGCCAAAAAATGAGCAGTTCTTC
size: .
D: .
J: TRBJ2-1
length: 17
V: TRBV7-2

CDR3: CASSQTSGRAVETQYF
DNA: TGTGCCAGCAGTCAAACTAGCGGGAGGGCCGTGGAGACCCAGTACTTC
size: .
D: TRBD2
J: TRBJ2-5
length: 16
V: TRBV28

CDR3: CASSLRLAGTDTQYF
DNA: TGTGCCAGCAGCTTAAGACTAGCAGGCACAGATACGCAGTATTTT
size: .
D: TRBD2
J: TRBJ2-3
length: 15
V: TRBV7-2

CDR3: CASSLVEVYGYTF
DNA: TGTGCCAGCAGTTTAGTAGAAGTTTATGGCTACACCTTC
size: .
D: .
J: TRBJ1-2
length: 13
V: TRBV28

CDR3: CASSWGQGITEAFF
DNA: TGTGCCAGTAGTTGGGGTCAGGGAATCACTGAAGCTTTCTTT
size: .
D: .
J: TRBJ1-1
length: 14
V: TRBV19

CDR3: CASSQETEGRNWGLSYEQYF
DNA: TGCGCCAGCAGCCAAGAAACCGAGGGCCGGAACTGGGGACTCTCCTACGAGCAGTACTTC
size: .
D: .
J: TRBJ2-7
length: 20
V: TRBV4-1

CDR3: CASSPQGSEQYF
DNA: TGTGCCAGCTCACCACAGGGGTCCGAGCAGTACTTC
size: once
D: .
J: TRBJ2-7
length: 12
V: TRBV18

CDR3: CATSRTGTSGRWQFF
DNA: TGTGCCACCAGCAGAACCGGGACTAGCGGGAGATGGCAGTTCTTC
size: once
D: TRBD2
J: TRBJ2-1
length: 15
V: TRBV15

CDR3: CASMHIDRAFSGNTIYF
DNA: TGTGCCAGTATGCACATCGACAGGGCTTTTTCAGGAAACACCATATATTTT
size: .
D: TRBD1
J: TRBJ1-3
length: 17
V: TRBV11-3

CDR3: CASSLTGQGLNQPQHF
DNA: TGTGCCAGCAGCTTAACCGGACAGGGCCTCAATCAGCCCCAGCATTTT
size: .
D: TRBD1
J: TRBJ1-5
length: 16
V: TRBV7-8

CDR3: CASSLAGHRSYNEQFF
DNA: TGTGCCAGCAGCTTGGCGGGACACCGCTCCTACAATGAGCAGTTCTTC
size: .
D: .
J: TRBJ2-1
length: 16
V: TRBV5-5

CDR3: CASGSGGAWTGELFF
DNA: TGTGCCAGCGGGAGCGGGGGGGCGTGGACCGGGGAGCTGTTTTTT
size: .
D: TRBD2
J: TRBJ2-2
length: 15
V: TRBV2

CDR3: CASSLVAGGSEAFF
DNA: TGTGCCAGCAGCTTGGTGGCAGGGGGCTCGGAAGCTTTCTTT
size: .
D: TRBD1
J: TRBJ1-1
length: 14
V: TRBV5-6

CDR3: CASNLNGQADTQYF
DNA: TGTGCCAGCAACCTAAACGGACAGGCAGATACGCAGTATTTT
size: .
D: TRBD1
J: TRBJ2-3
length: 14
V: TRBV7-8

CDR3: CASSSKGSSPLHF
DNA: TGTGCCAGCAGTTCCAAGGGGTCATCACCCCTCCACTTT
size: .
D: .
J: TRBJ1-6
length: 13
V: TRBV28

CDR3: CASSIGTGFSETQYF
DNA: TGTGCCAGTAGTATAGGAACAGGGTTCTCGGAGACCCAGTACTTC
size: .
D: .
J: TRBJ2-5
length: 15
V: TRBV19

CDR3: CASSLRDGELFF
DNA: TGTGCCAGCAGTCTGAGGGACGGGGAGCTGTTTTTT
size: .
D: .
J: TRBJ2-2
length: 12
V: TRBV28

CDR3: CASSELGGRDTGELFF
DNA: TGTGCCAGCAGTGAGCTAGGTGGCAGGGACACCGGGGAGCTGTTTTTT
size: .
D: .
J: TRBJ2-2
length: 16
V: TRBV6-1

CDR3: CASSLALRLQGYNEQFF
DNA: TGTGCCAGCAGCTTAGCGCTGAGGTTACAGGGGTACAATGAGCAGTTCTTC
size: .
D: TRBD1
J: TRBJ2-1
length: 17
V: TRBV7-2

CDR3: CAWDSSYEQYF
DNA: TGTGCCTGGGACTCCTCCTACGAGCAGTACTTC
size: .
D: .
J: TRBJ2-7
length: 11
V: TRBV30

CDR3: CASSHSGLRTEAFF
DNA: TGTGCCAGCAGCCACTCAGGGCTGAGGACTGAAGCTTTCTTT
size: .
D: .
J: TRBJ1-1
length: 14
V: TRBV3-1/TRBV3-2

CDR3: CASSLDRIEGYTF
DNA: TGTGCCAGCAGCTTAGACAGGATCGAGGGCTACACCTTC
size: .
D: .
J: TRBJ1-2
length: 13
V: TRBV7-2

CDR3: CASSIPSDMNTEAFF
DNA: TGTGCCAGTAGTATTCCGTCCGACATGAACACTGAAGCTTTCTTT
size: .
D: .
J: TRBJ1-1
length: 15
V: TRBV19

CDR3: CASSPDRSFYGYTF
DNA: TGTGCCAGCTCACCCGACAGGAGCTTCTATGGCTACACCTTC
size: .
D: .
J: TRBJ1-2
length: 14
V: TRBV18

CDR3: CASSVQGAGDNEQFF
DNA: TGTGCCAGCAGCGTACAGGGGGCCGGGGACAATGAGCAGTTCTTC
size: .
D: TRBD1
J: TRBJ2-1
length: 15
V: TRBV9

CDR3: CASSLDRGENEQYF
DNA: TGCGCCAGCAGCTTAGACAGGGGAGAGAACGAGCAGTACTTC
size: .
D: TRBD1
J: TRBJ2-7
length: 14
V: TRBV5-1

CDR3: CASSQHRQNTEAFF
DNA: TGTGCCAGCAGCCAACACAGGCAGAACACTGAAGCTTTCTTT
size: .
D: .
J: TRBJ1-1
length: 14
V: TRBV3-1/TRBV3-2

CDR3: CASSYSRRGQFSYEQYF
DNA: TGTGCCAGCAGTTACTCCCGAAGGGGACAGTTCTCCTACGAGCAGTACTTC
size: .
D: TRBD1
J: TRBJ2-7
length: 17
V: TRBV6-2/TRBV6-3

CDR3: CASSSNPTGLNTEAFF
DNA: TGTGCCAGCAGCTCGAACCCGACAGGGCTCAACACTGAAGCTTTCTTT
size: .
D: TRBD1
J: TRBJ1-1
length: 16
V: TRBV7-3

CDR3: CASSPHTGSYEQYF
DNA: TGTGCCAGCAGCCCTCACACGGGAAGCTACGAGCAGTACTTC
size: .
D: .
J: TRBJ2-7
length: 14
V: TRBV7-8

CDR3: CASSPPLGLGYTF
DNA: TGTGCCAGCTCCCCCCCGTTGGGCCTCGGCTACACCTTC
size: .
D: .
J: TRBJ1-2
length: 13
V: TRBV25-1

CDR3: CASRVDREKLFF
DNA: TGTGCCAGCAGGGTGGACAGGGAAAAACTGTTTTTT
size: .
D: TRBD1
J: TRBJ1-4
length: 12
V: TRBV2

CDR3: CASTKVLASGRSVKEQFF
DNA: TGTGCCAGCACCAAAGTCTTGGCTAGCGGGCGGTCGGTTAAGGAGCAGTTCTTC
size: .
D: TRBD2
J: TRBJ2-1
length: 18
V: TRBV6-4

CDR3: CASSQEVGLAGFSSYNEQFF
DNA: TGTGCCAGCAGCCAAGAGGTGGGACTAGCGGGATTTAGCTCCTACAATGAGCAGTTCTTC
size: .
D: TRBD2
J: TRBJ2-1
length: 20
V: TRBV4-2

CDR3: CASSPSLGQGSGELFF
DNA: TGCGCCAGCAGCCCTTCACTGGGACAGGGATCCGGGGAGCTGTTTTTT
size: .
D: TRBD1
J: TRBJ2-2
length: 16
V: TRBV5-1

CDR3: CASSDESLGRVGNTIYF
DNA: TGTGCCAGCAGTGATGAATCCTTAGGGCGGGTCGGAAACACCATATATTTT
size: .
D: .
J: TRBJ1-3
length: 17
V: TRBV6-1

CDR3: CASSLRTFDQGGSNKFPQYF
DNA: TGTGCCAGCAGTTTACGGACCTTCGATCAGGGGGGCTCGAACAAGTTTCCCCAGTACTTC
size: .
D: .
J: TRBJ2-5
length: 20
V: TRBV27

CDR3: CASSLVVTSGRAYNEQFF
DNA: TGTGCCAGCAGCTTAGTTGTGACTAGCGGGAGGGCCTACAATGAGCAGTTCTTC
size: .
D: TRBD2
J: TRBJ2-1
length: 18
V: TRBV7-2

CDR3: CASSYIRGGHGELFF
DNA: TGTGCCAGCAGTTACATTCGGGGGGGCCACGGGGAGCTGTTTTTT
size: .
D: TRBD2
J: TRBJ2-2
length: 15
V: TRBV6-5

CDR3: CASSQLGEGRMLLHF
DNA: TGTGCCAGCAGCCAATTAGGGGAGGGGAGAATGCTCCTCCACTTT
size: .
D: .
J: TRBJ1-6
length: 15
V: TRBV3-1/TRBV3-2

CDR3: CASSFVVEKLFF
DNA: TGTGCCAGCAGTTTCGTAGTGGAAAAACTGTTTTTT
size: .
D: .
J: TRBJ1-4
length: 12
V: TRBV12-3/TRBV12-4

CDR3: CASSVDLAGYYEQYF
DNA: TGTGCCAGCAGCGTAGATCTAGCGGGGTACTACGAGCAGTACTTC
size: once
D: TRBD2
J: TRBJ2-7
length: 15
V: TRBV9

CDR3: CASSRESSYNEQFF
DNA: TGTGCCAGCAGTAGGGAGAGCTCCTACAATGAGCAGTTCTTC
size: .
D: .
J: TRBJ2-1
length: 14
V: TRBV25-1

CDR3: CASSSGQAVGQYF
DNA: TGTGCCAGCAGCTCAGGACAGGCTGTAGGGCAGTACTTC
size: .
D: TRBD1
J: TRBJ2-7
length: 13
V: TRBV11-2

CDR3: CASSIGRFGVAGELFF
DNA: TGTGCCAGTAGTATAGGAAGATTCGGGGTAGCCGGGGAGCTGTTTTTT
size: .
D: .
J: TRBJ2-2
length: 16
V: TRBV19

CDR3: CASTGQGHEQYF
DNA: TGTGCCAGCACTGGACAGGGCCACGAGCAGTACTTC
size: .
D: TRBD1
J: TRBJ2-7
length: 12
V: TRBV28

CDR3: CASSESTGGPGNTIYF
DNA: TGCGCCAGCAGTGAGTCTACAGGAGGGCCTGGAAACACCATATATTTT
size: .
D: .
J: TRBJ1-3
length: 16
V: TRBV10-1

CDR3: CASSTGQDYNEQFF
DNA: TGTGCCAGCAGTACCGGACAGGACTACAATGAGCAGTTCTTC
size: .
D: TRBD1
J: TRBJ2-1
length: 14
V: TRBV28

CDR3: CASSPGYTGELFF
DNA: TGTGCCAGCAGTCCAGGGTACACCGGGGAGCTGTTTTTT
size: .
D: .
J: TRBJ2-2
length: 13
V: TRBV6-5

CDR3: CASSLDRGGYGYTF
DNA: TGCGCCAGCAGCTTGGACCGGGGGGGCTATGGCTACACCTTC
size: .
D: .
J: TRBJ1-2
length: 14
V: TRBV5-1

CDR3: CASRQHRVEVETQYF
DNA: TGTGCCAGCAGACAACACAGGGTAGAGGTGGAGACCCAGTACTTC
size: .
D: .
J: TRBJ2-5
length: 15
V: TRBV6-6